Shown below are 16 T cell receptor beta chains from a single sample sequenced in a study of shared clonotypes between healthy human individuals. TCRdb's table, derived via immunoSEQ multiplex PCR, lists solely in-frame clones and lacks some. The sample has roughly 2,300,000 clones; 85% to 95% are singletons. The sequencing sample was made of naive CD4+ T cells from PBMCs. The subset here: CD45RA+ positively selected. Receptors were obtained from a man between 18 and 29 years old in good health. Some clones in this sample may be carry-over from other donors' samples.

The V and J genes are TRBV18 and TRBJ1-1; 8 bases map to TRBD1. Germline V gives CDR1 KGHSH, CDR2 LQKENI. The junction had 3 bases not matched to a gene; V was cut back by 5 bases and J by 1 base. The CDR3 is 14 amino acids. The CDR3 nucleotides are TGTGCCAGCTCAACGGACAGGGAGAACACTGAAGCTTTCTTT. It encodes CASSTDRENTEAFF.

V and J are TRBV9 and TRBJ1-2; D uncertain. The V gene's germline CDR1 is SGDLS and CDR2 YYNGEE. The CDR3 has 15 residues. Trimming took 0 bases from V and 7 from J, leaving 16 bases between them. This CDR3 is CASSVGEKGNPGYTF. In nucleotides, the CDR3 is TGTGCCAGCAGCGTAGGGGAAAAAGGGAACCCTGGCTACACCTTC.

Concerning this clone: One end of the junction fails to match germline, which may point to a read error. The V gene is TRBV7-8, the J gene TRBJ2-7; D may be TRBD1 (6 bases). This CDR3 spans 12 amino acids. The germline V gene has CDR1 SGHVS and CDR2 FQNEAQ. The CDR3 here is CASSPGIRTATF. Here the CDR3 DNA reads TGTGCCAGCAGCCCCGGGATCAGGACAGCCACGTTC.

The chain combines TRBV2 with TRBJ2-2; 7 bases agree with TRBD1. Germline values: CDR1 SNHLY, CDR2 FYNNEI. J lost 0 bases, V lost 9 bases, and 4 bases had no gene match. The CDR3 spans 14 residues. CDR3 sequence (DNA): TGTGCCAGTATGACAGGGACGAACACCGGGGAGCTGTTTTTT. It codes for CASMTGTNTGELFF. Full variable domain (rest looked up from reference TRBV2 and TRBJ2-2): EPEVTQTPSHQVTQMGQEVILRCVPISNHLYFYWYRQILGQKVEFLVSFYNNEISEKSEIFDDQFSVERPDGSNFTLKIRSTKLEDSAMYFCASMTGTNTGELFFGEGSRLTVL.

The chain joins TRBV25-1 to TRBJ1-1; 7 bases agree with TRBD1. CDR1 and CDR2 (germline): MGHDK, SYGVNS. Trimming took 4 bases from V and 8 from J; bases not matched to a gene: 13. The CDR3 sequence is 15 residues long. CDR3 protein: CASSGITGVGVEAFF. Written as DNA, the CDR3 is TGTGCCAGCAGTGGAATTACAGGGGTCGGGGTAGAAGCTTTCTTT.

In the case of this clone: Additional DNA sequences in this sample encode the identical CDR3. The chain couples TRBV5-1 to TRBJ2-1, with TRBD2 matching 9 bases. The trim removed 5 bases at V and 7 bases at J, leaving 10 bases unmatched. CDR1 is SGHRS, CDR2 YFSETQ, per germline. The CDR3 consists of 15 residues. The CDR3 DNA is TGCGCCAGCAGTCCTCTCGCGGGAGGGCCTAATGAGCAGTTCTTC. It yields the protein CASSPLAGGPNEQFF.

The CDR3 DNA is TGTGCCAGCAGCTTAGTCGGGGGCCCAGATACGCAGTATTTT. This sequence encodes CASSLVGGPDTQYF. The chain uses TRBV11-2 and TRBJ2-3; D tentatively reads TRBD1 or TRBD2 (6 bases each). The CDR3 extends over 14 amino acids. Germline assignment: CDR1 SGHAT and CDR2 FQNNGV. The V end was cut by 1 base, the J end by 4 bases, with 9 bases between.

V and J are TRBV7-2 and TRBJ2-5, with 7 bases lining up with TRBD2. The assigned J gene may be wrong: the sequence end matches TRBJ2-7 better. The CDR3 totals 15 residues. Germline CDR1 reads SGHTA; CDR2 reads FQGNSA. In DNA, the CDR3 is TGTGCCAGCAGCTTGACCGGGACTAACACCTACGAGCAGTACTTC. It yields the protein CASSLTGTNTYEQYF.

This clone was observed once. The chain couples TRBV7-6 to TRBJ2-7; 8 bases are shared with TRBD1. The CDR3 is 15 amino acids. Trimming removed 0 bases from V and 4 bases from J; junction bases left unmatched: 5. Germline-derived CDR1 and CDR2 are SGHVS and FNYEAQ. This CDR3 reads CASSLASGQGYEQYF. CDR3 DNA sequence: TGTGCCAGCAGCTTAGCGTCAGGACAGGGATACGAGCAGTACTTC.

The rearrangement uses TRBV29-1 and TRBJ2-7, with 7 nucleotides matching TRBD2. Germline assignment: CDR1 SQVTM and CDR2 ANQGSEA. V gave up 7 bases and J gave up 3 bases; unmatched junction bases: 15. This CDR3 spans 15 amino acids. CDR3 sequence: CSAIGARGTGYEQYF. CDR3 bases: TGCAGCGCCATAGGGGCGCGGGGGACGGGCTACGAGCAGTACTTC.

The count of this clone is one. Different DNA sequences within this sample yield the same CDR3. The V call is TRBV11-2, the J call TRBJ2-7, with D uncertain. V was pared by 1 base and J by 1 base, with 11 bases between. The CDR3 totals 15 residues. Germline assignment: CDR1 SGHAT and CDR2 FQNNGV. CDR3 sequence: CASSLVVGGSYEQYF. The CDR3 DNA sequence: TGTGCCAGCAGCTTAGTTGTTGGCGGATCCTACGAGCAGTACTTC.

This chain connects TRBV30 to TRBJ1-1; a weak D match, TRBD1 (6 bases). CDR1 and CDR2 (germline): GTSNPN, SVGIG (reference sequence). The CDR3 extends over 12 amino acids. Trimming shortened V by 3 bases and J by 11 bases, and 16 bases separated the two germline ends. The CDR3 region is CAWSLEGVKAFF. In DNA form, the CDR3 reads TGTGCCTGGAGCCTGGAGGGGGTGAAGGCTTTCTTT.

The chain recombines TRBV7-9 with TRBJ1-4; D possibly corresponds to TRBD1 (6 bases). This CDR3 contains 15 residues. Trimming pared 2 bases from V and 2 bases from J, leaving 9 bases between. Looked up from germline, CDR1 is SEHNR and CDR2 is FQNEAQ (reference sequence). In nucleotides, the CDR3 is TGTGCCAGCAGCTTATCGCAGGGGACTAATGAAAAACTGTTTTTT. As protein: CASSLSQGTNEKLFF.

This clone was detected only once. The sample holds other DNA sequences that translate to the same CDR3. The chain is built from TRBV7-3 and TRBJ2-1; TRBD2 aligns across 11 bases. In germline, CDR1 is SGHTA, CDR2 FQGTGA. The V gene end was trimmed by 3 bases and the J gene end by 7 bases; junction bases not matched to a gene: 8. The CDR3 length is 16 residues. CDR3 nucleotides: TGTGCCAGCAGCTTGGGCCTAGCGGGAGGTGGGAATGAGCAGTTCTTC. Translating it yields CASSLGLAGGGNEQFF.

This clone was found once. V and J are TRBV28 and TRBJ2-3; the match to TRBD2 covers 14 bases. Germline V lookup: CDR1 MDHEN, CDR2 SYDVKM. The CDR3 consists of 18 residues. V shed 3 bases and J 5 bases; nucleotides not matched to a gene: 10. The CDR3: CASSFPPGLAGAGDTQYF. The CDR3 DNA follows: TGTGCCAGCAGTTTCCCACCGGGACTAGCGGGAGCGGGAGATACGCAGTATTTT. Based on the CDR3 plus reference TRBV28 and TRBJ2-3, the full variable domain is DVKVTQSSRYLVKRTGEKVFLECVQDMDHENMFWYRQDPGLGLRLIYFSYDVKMKEKGDIPEGYSVSREKKERFSLILESASTNQTSMYLCASSFPPGLAGAGDTQYFGPGTRLTVL.

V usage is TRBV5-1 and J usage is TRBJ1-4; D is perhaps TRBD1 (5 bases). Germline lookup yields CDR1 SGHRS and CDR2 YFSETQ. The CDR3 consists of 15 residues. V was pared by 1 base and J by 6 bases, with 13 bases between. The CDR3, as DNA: TGCGCCAGCAGCTTGCTAGGGACGTTTGATGAAAAACTGTTTTTT. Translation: CASSLLGTFDEKLFF.